This T cell receptor beta chain was sequenced during a study of blood T cell repertoires in COVID-19. Looking at the study overall: Samples of COVID-19 (acute and convalescent) were obtained from the United States, Italy and Spain. T cells, B-cell-depleted T cells, or PBMCs supplied cDNA or gDNA.

Those enrolled in Seattle joined during active infection and were followed longitudinally afterward. The authors' processing: For nucleated cells, counts were estimated from reference gene primer amplification. Sequenced by immunoSEQ multiplex PCR; TCRdb stores in-frame clones only, minus some. From that table come the V and J calls and clone size; the DNA was used to work out D and trimming. The table has around 400,000 clones, roughly 86% seen once. V was pared by 4 bases and J by 4 bases, with 9 bases between. CDR3 length: 12 amino acids. CDR1 is SGHDT and CDR2 is YYEEEE in the germline V gene. This chain joins TRBV5-6 and TRBJ2-7; TRBD2 might be the D (6 bases). The sequenced sample was peripheral blood. The receptor was derived from a woman aged 55-69 years with COVID-19, enrolled during active disease. CDR3 in amino acids: CASSAGGYEQYF. CDR3 nucleotide sequence: TGTGCCAGCAGCGCCGGGGGTTACGAGCAGTACTTC.